This TCR beta chain was observed in a study of OX40 agonist ivuxolimab in advanced cancers. About the study: Patients with hepatocellular carcinoma, melanoma, renal cell or head and neck cancer made up the dose-escalation patients. Study conclusions and caveats: Clonal expansion by week 6 occurred in CD4+ and CD8+ blood T cells (at 0.1 to 3.0 mg/kg). Undetermined was the antigen specificity of the expanded peripheral T cells.

Using immunoSEQ multiplex PCR, the repertoire was profiled, and TCRdb retains in-frame clones only, with some absent. Of approximately 35,000 clones detected, less than 85% appear once; the ten largest clones hold roughly 9.7%. As to this clone: Its antigen is as yet unknown.

Germline CDR1 is MNHEY and CDR2 is SMNVEV (reference sequence). CDR3 size: 14 residues. Trimming took 4 bases from V and 4 from J; bases not matched to a gene: 1. This TCR came from an adult with an advanced solid tumor such as melanoma, head and neck, liver or kidney cancer. The sequenced sample was CD4+ or CD8+ T cells sorted from blood, obtained in a trial of the OX40 agonist ivuxolimab. The chain recombines TRBV27 with TRBJ2-3; TRBD1 matches at 11 bases. The CDR3 sequence: CASSWGQGADTQYF. In DNA, the CDR3 is TGTGCCAGCAGTTGGGGACAGGGGGCAGATACGCAGTATTTT.